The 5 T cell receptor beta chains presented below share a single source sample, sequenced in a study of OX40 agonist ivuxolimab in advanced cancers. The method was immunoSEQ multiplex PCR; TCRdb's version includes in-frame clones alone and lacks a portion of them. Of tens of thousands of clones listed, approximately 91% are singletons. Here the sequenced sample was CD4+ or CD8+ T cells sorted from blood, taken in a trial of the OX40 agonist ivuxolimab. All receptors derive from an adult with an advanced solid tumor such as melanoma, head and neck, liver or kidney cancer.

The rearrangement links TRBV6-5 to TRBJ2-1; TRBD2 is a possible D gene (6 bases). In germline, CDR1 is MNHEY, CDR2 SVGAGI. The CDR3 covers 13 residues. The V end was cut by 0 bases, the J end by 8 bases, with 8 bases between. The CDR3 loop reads CASSYSKRDEQFF. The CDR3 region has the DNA TGTGCCAGCAGTTACTCGAAGCGGGATGAGCAGTTCTTC.

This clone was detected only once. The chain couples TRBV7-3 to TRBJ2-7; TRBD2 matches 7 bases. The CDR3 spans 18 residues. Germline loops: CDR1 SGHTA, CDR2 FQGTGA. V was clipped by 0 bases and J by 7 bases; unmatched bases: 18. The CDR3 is CASSLTPASGSLFGEQYF. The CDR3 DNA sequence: TGTGCCAGCAGCTTAACCCCGGCTAGCGGATCCCTTTTTGGGGAGCAGTACTTC.

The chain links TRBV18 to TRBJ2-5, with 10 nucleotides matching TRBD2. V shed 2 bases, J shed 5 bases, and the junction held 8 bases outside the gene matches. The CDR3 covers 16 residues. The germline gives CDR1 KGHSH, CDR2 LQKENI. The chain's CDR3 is CASSPASGRASETQYF. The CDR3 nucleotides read TGTGCCAGCTCACCAGCGAGCGGGAGGGCCTCGGAGACCCAGTACTTC.

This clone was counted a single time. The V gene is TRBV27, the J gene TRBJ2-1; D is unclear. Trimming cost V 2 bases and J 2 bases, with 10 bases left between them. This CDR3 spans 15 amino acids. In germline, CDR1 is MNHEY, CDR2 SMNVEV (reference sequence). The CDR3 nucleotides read TGTGCCAGCAGTTTAAGCAGCTACGCCTACAATGAGCAGTTCTTC. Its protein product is CASSLSSYAYNEQFF.

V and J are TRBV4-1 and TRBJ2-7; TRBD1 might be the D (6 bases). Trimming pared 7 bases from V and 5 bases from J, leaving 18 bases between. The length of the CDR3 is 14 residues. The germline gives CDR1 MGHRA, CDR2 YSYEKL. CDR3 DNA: TGCGCCAGCACGCCAAGTACAGGGAGCGACGAGCAGTACTTC. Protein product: CASTPSTGSDEQYF.